Here is one T cell receptor beta chain with its context. In the authors' methods: Amplification of reference gene primers was used by the study to estimate nucleated cell counts. Clones were sequenced by immunoSEQ multiplex PCR, and TCRdb holds only the in-frame ones, with some missing. The D gene and trimming were derived from the DNA, and the V and J assignments and clone size from that table. Counted here are roughly 40,000 clones, approximately 79% occurring once; the ten biggest clones make up around a third. This sample was included in a study of blood T cell repertoires in COVID-19. Overall study: Specimens from acute and convalescent COVID-19 originated in the United States, Italy and Spain. T cells, B-cell-depleted T cells, or PBMCs supplied cDNA or gDNA.

This receptor was obtained from a woman older than 75 with acute or convalescent COVID-19. Sequenced sample: peripheral blood.

The CDR3 is CASSLSSNQPQHF. In nucleotides, the CDR3 is TGTGCCAGCAGCCTCAGTAGCAATCAGCCCCAGCATTTT. This chain links TRBV11-2 with TRBJ1-5; unclear D gene. Deletions cut 5 bases from V and 0 bases from J, with 5 bases between. The CDR3 sequence is 13 residues long. The germline V gene encodes CDR1 SGHAT and CDR2 FQNNGV.